These 17 T cell receptor beta chains came from one sample sequenced in a study of beta chain features in type 1 diabetes. Every isolated RNA sample was fully reverse transcribed, so sequencing captured expressed TCRB transcripts. TCRdb's table, derived via immunoSEQ multiplex PCR, lists solely in-frame clones and lacks some. The data contain about 150,000 clones, 7% to 10% of them singletons. Sequenced input: central memory CD4+ T cells from blood. Receptor source: a man between 18 and 29 years old in good health.

The CDR3: CASSPSSYEQYF. In DNA, the CDR3 is TGTGCCAGCAGCCCGAGCTCCTACGAGCAGTACTTC. The V and J genes are TRBV6-1 and TRBJ2-7; D gene uncertain. Germline V CDR1 and CDR2: MNHNS, SASEGT. The CDR3 covers 12 residues. Deletions cut 6 bases from V and 0 bases from J, with 6 bases between.

V is TRBV10-3 and J is TRBJ1-3; no reliable D call. V dropped 0 bases and J dropped 0 bases, with 9 bases sitting between them. The CDR3 has 16 residues. Germline V gene sequence: CDR1 ENHRY, CDR2 SYGVKD. CDR3 nucleotides: TGTGCCATCAGTGAGTCCCGGTCGGGCTCTGGAAACACCATATATTTT. It translates to CAISESRSGSGNTIYF.

This clone was observed a few times. J is TRBJ1-2 and V is TRBV27; 11 positions agree with TRBD1. Germline CDR1 reads MNHEY; CDR2 reads SMNVEV (reference sequence). CDR3 length: 14 amino acids. Trimming took 4 bases from V and 10 from J; bases not matched to a gene: 8. CDR3 region: CASSSQDRGQLYTF. The CDR3 DNA reads as TGTGCCAGCAGTTCACAGGACAGGGGGCAACTCTACACCTTC.

The genes are TRBV5-4 and TRBJ2-6; D is unresolved. The CDR3 has 15 residues. Germline loops: CDR1 SGHNT, CDR2 YYREEE (reference sequence). The ends were cut back, 2 bases at V and 0 bases at J, with 6 bases in the middle. The CDR3 region has the DNA TGTGCCAGCAGCTTCAGAAGCTCTGGGGCCAACGTCCTGACTTTC. Translated: CASSFRSSGANVLTF.

The rearrangement links TRBV9 to TRBJ2-5, with 13 bases aligning to TRBD2. The V segment lost 0 bases and the J segment 6 bases; nucleotides outside the gene matches: 5. The germline V gene has CDR1 SGDLS and CDR2 YYNGEE. The CDR3 has 16 residues. CDR3 region: CASSVATSGGAQTQYF. CDR3 coding DNA: TGTGCCAGCAGCGTAGCCACTAGCGGGGGGGCCCAGACCCAGTACTTC.

This clone has only a few counts. The same CDR3 arises from other DNA sequences in this sample as well. The chain carries TRBV27 and TRBJ2-7; 7 nucleotides align to TRBD1. Germline CDR1 is MNHEY and CDR2 is SMNVEV (reference sequence). This CDR3 comprises 16 residues. V trimming: 2 bases; J trimming: 2 bases; junction bases outside the gene matches: 9. DNA for the CDR3: TGTGCCAGCAGTTTAACACCACAGGGGAGCACCTACGAGCAGTACTTC. Translating gives CASSLTPQGSTYEQYF.

The V gene is TRBV4-3, the J gene TRBJ2-1; TRBD2 aligns across 8 bases. Germline V lookup: CDR1 LGHNA, CDR2 YSLEER. The CDR3 spans 15 residues. With 0 bases clipped from V and 8 bases from J, the junction kept 6 bases outside the gene matches. For the CDR3, the DNA is TGCGCCAGCAGCCAAGATAGTCGGGGGGGCGATGAGCAGTTCTTC. Protein product: CASSQDSRGGDEQFF.

The chain uses TRBV18 and TRBJ2-5; unclear D gene. The better agreement between TRBJ2-7 and the DNA end casts doubt on the J call. Germline CDR1 is KGHSH and CDR2 is LQKENI. This CDR3 spans 12 amino acids. Here the CDR3 reads CASSPPGYEQYF. The CDR3 nucleotides read TGTGCCAGCTCACCACCGGGCTACGAGCAGTACTTC.

This clone was seen many times. V usage is TRBV16 and J usage is TRBJ1-2; tentative D call: TRBD1 (6 bases). The CDR3 spans 14 residues. V lost 2 bases and J lost 8, with 15 bases in between. Germline V lookup: CDR1 KGHSY, CDR2 FQNENV. CDR3 in DNA: TGTGCCAGCAGCCAAATGGGGGGGCTTTCCGGCTACACCTTC. Its protein product is CASSQMGGLSGYTF. Full variable domain (rest looked up from reference TRBV16 and TRBJ1-2): GEEVAQTPKHLVRGEGQKAKLYCAPIKGHSYVFWYQQVLKNEFKFLISFQNENVFDETGMPKERFSAKCLPNSPCSLEIQATKLEDSAVYFCASSQMGGLSGYTFGSGTRLTVV.

The chain is built from TRBV28 and TRBJ1-3; 8 bases map to TRBD1. The V gene's germline CDR1 is MDHEN and CDR2 SYDVKM. The ends lost 5 bases at V and 4 bases at J; junction bases unmatched: 10. The CDR3 runs 16 residues. DNA for the CDR3: TGTGCCAGCAGTCCCCTCGGACAGGGCGCCGGAAACACCATATATTTT. It translates to CASSPLGQGAGNTIYF.

V is TRBV7-8 and J is TRBJ2-5; 7 bases are a match to TRBD2. This CDR3 contains 14 residues. CDR1 and CDR2 (germline): SGHVS, FQNEAQ. The V and J ends lost 5 bases and 4 bases, in that order; junction bases with no gene match: 7. The CDR3 sequence is CASSPSGGTETQYF. In DNA, the CDR3 is TGTGCCAGCAGCCCCTCCGGGGGGACAGAGACCCAGTACTTC.

The table lists this clone with a few counts. V usage is TRBV9 and J usage is TRBJ1-4; TRBD1 agrees at 9 bases. The germline V gene has CDR1 SGDLS and CDR2 YYNGEE. The V and J ends lost 3 bases and 3 bases, in that order; junction bases with no gene match: 6. There are 16 residues in the CDR3. This CDR3 reads CASSAGTGRANEKLFF. The DNA for the CDR3 is TGTGCCAGCAGCGCCGGGACAGGGAGGGCTAATGAAAAACTGTTTTTT.

A few counts support this clone. This chain uses TRBV9 with TRBJ2-2; TRBD1 agrees at 11 bases. With V trimmed by 4 bases and J by 6 bases, 8 bases remained unmatched. Germline assignment: CDR1 SGDLS and CDR2 YYNGEE. The CDR3 sequence is 16 residues long. CDR3 nucleotides: TGTGCCAGCAGCTTCCGGACAGGGGGCAGCTCCGGGGAGCTGTTTTTT. Translating gives CASSFRTGGSSGELFF.

This chain uses TRBV9 with TRBJ1-3; D is unresolved. The ends were cut back, 4 bases at V and 0 bases at J, with 11 bases in the middle. The CDR3 is made up of 15 amino acids. Germline CDR1 is SGDLS and CDR2 is YYNGEE. This chain's CDR3 is CASSRGRYSGNTIYF. The DNA for the CDR3 is TGTGCCAGCAGCCGAGGGAGGTACTCTGGAAACACCATATATTTT.

In this sample, this clone turned up a few times. Other DNA sequences in this specimen translate into the identical CDR3. J is TRBJ1-4 and V is TRBV18, with 7 bases aligning to TRBD1. The V segment lost 3 bases and the J segment 4 bases; nucleotides outside the gene matches: 5. This CDR3 spans 15 amino acids. The V gene's germline CDR1 is KGHSH and CDR2 LQKENI. DNA for the CDR3: TGTGCCAGCTCACCCCCCACAGGGGTTAATGAAAAACTGTTTTTT. Translation: CASSPPTGVNEKLFF.

The rearrangement joins TRBV9 to TRBJ2-5; TRBD1 matches 7 bases. The CDR3 length is 17 residues. The germline V gene has CDR1 SGDLS and CDR2 YYNGEE. J lost 4 bases, V lost 4 bases, and 16 bases had no gene match. Written as DNA, the CDR3 is TGTGCCAGCAGCCCGGCCATAGGGGGACAGTGGGGAGAGACCCAGTACTTC. This encodes CASSPAIGGQWGETQYF.

This clone has just a few counts. The chain links TRBV5-1 to TRBJ1-6; 7 bases align to TRBD1. V lost 4 bases to trimming and J lost 9 bases; unmatched junction nucleotides: 7. Per the germline V gene, CDR1 is SGHRS and CDR2 is YFSETQ. The CDR3 is 14 residues long. CDR3 coding DNA: TGCGCCAGCAGCCCCGACAGGGAACGTTCACCCCTCCACTTT. Translated, it gives CASSPDRERSPLHF.